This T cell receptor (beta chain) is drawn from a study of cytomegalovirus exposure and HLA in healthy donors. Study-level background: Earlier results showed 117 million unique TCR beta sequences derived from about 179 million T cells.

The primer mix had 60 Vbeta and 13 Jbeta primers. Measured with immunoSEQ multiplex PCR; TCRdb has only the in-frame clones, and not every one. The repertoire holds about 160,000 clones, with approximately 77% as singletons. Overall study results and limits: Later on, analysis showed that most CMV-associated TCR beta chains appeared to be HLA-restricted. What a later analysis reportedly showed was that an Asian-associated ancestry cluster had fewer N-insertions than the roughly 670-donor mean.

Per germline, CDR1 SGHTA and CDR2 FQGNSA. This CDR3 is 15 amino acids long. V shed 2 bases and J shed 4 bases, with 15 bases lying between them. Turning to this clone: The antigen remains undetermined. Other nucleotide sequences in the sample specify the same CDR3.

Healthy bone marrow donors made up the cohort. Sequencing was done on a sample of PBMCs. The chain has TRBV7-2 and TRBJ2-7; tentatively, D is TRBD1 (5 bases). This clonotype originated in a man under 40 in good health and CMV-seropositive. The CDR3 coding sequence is TGTGCCAGCAGCTTAACAGCAGGGTCCCATTACGAGCAGTACTTC. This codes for CASSLTAGSHYEQYF.